This TCR beta chain derives from a study of blood T cell repertoires in COVID-19. Clones were sequenced by immunoSEQ multiplex PCR, and TCRdb holds only the in-frame ones, with some missing. Here the sample spans roughly 220,000 clones, 80% to 90% being singletons. This clone was recorded a few times. Germline V CDR1 and CDR2: LNHDA, SQIVND (reference sequence). Trimming cost V 2 bases and J 0 bases; bases outside gene matches: 17. This CDR3 contains 22 residues. This chain links TRBV19 with TRBJ2-2; 11 bases match TRBD2. The sequencing input was PBMCs or T cells enriched from blood (not recorded which). The sequence came from a woman between 18 and 29 years old in a cohort exposed to, infected with or recovered from COVID-19 (not recorded which). The chain's CDR3 is CASSIPLSSGRAVMANTGELFF. As DNA, the CDR3 is TGTGCCAGTAGTATACCCCTTAGTAGCGGGAGGGCCGTGATGGCGAACACCGGGGAGCTGTTTTTT.